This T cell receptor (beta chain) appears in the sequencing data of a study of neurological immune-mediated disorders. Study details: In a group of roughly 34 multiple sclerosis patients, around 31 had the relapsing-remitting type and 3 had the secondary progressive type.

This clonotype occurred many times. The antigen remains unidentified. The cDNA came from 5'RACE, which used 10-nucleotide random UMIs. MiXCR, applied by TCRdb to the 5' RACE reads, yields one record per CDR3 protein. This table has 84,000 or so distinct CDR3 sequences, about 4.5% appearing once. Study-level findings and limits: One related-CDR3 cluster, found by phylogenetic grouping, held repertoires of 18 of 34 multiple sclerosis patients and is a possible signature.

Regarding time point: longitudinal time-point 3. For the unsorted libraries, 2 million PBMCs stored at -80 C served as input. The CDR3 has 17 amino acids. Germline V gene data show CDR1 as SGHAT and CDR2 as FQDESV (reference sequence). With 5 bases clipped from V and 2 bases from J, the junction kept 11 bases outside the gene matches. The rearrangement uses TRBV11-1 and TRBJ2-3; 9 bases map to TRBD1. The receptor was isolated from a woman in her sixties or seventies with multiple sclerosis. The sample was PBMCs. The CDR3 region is CASSLIGTGHATDTQYF. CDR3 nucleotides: TGTGCCAGCAGCCTTATCGGGACAGGGCATGCCACAGATACGCAGTATTTT.